This T cell receptor (beta chain) appears in the sequencing data of a study of T cell responses to AZD1222 COVID-19 vaccine. Profiling relied on immunoSEQ multiplex PCR, and the TCRdb table lists in-frame clones only, not all of them. The table includes more than 110,000 clones, 92% detected once. The ends were cut back, 5 bases at V and 3 bases at J, with 13 bases in the middle. CDR3 length equals 14 residues. Per the germline V gene, CDR1 is MNHNY and CDR2 is SVGAGI (reference sequence). Sequencing used peripheral blood, obtained on day 0 of AZD1222 vaccination. V and J are TRBV6-6 and TRBJ1-1; possibly TRBD1 for D (6 bases). The TCR sequence derives from an adult in good health. The CDR3 DNA sequence: TGTGCCAGCAGTGTCTCAAGGGGGGACACTGAAGCTTTCTTT. Translating it yields CASSVSRGDTEAFF.